This entry features one T cell receptor beta chain sequence. These data are taken from a study of CD8+ T cells in alopecia areata. This CDR3 has 12 residues. CDR1 and CDR2 from the germline V gene are SGHVS and FNYEAQ. Between the trimmed V and J ends, which lost 1 base and 6 bases, there was a span of 4 bases. Treatment defined: oral pan-JAK inhibitor, 5-10 mg twice daily. It was cDNA, reverse transcribed from extracted RNA, that served as the sequencing template. Sequenced by immunoSEQ multiplex PCR; TCRdb stores in-frame clones only, minus some. The sample contains around 150,000 clones, roughly 80% of which appear only once.

The input for sequencing was CD8+ T cells sorted from blood, taken at week 4, from a patient treated with tofacitinib. The gene calls are TRBV7-6 and TRBJ2-1; D remains unclear. The clonotype was recovered from a human donor with alopecia areata. The CDR3 sequence is CASSLGRNEQFF. The CDR3 bases are TGTGCCAGCAGCTTAGGACGCAATGAGCAGTTCTTC.